This TCR beta chain was documented in a study of blood T cell repertoires in COVID-19. Study as a whole: Collection of acute and convalescent COVID-19 samples took place in the United States, Italy and Spain.

The V gene end was trimmed by 5 bases and the J gene end by 6 bases; junction bases not matched to a gene: 9. In germline, CDR1 is SGHRS, CDR2 YFSETQ. This CDR3 comprises 16 residues. Everyone who took part was 18 to 89 years old, and they came from about two dozen US areas. Using immunoSEQ multiplex PCR, the repertoire was profiled, and TCRdb retains in-frame clones only, with some absent. Here the sample spans a few hundred thousand clones, 80% to 90% being singletons. The V gene is TRBV5-1, the J gene TRBJ2-3; TRBD2 matches 13 bases. The sequenced sample was PBMCs or T cells enriched from blood (not recorded which). The clonotype originates from a man aged 18 to 30 who had recovered from COVID-19. CDR3: CASRRTSGGTHDTQYF. CDR3 coding DNA: TGCGCCAGCAGAAGGACTAGCGGGGGCACACACGATACGCAGTATTTT. Supplemented by reference TRBV5-1 and TRBJ2-3, the full variable domain reads KAGVTQTPRYLIKTRGQQVTLSCSPISGHRSVSWYQQTPGQGLQFLFEYFSETQRNKGNFPGRFSGRQFSNSRSEMNVSTLELGDSALYLCASRRTSGGTHDTQYFGPGTRLTVL.